A selection of T cell receptor beta chains follows, all from one sample in a study of shared clonotypes between healthy human individuals. Only in-frame clones appear in the TCRdb table, and some are missing; sequencing was by immunoSEQ multiplex PCR. The repertoire holds about a million clones, with about 70% as singletons. Specimen: memory CD4+ T cells sorted from blood. The source is a man younger than 35 in good health. The CDR3 runs from the conserved cysteine through the conserved F or W. A D gene is named only where the DNA matches it firmly. Clone size is shown for a subset of rows, as once, few, many or a class of expanded clone.

d_call: TRBD1; j_call: TRBJ2-2; clone_size: -; v_call: TRBV11-2; cdr3_aa: CASSSLTGTGNGELFF; cdr3_nt: TGTGCCAGCAGCTCATTGACCGGGACAGGGAACGGGGAGCTGTTTTTT
d_call: TRBD1; j_call: TRBJ2-5; clone_size: -; v_call: TRBV4-3; cdr3_aa: CASSQGQGPRTETQYF; cdr3_nt: TGCGCCAGCAGCCAAGGACAGGGACCGCGAACAGAGACCCAGTACTTC
d_call: -; j_call: TRBJ2-7; clone_size: -; v_call: TRBV28; cdr3_aa: CASSQGTRSYEQYF; cdr3_nt: TGTGCCAGCAGTCAAGGGACACGCTCCTACGAGCAGTACTTC
d_call: TRBD2; j_call: TRBJ2-2; clone_size: -; v_call: TRBV7-2; cdr3_aa: CASRGTSGINTGELFF; cdr3_nt: TGTGCCAGCAGAGGGACTAGCGGGATCAACACCGGGGAGCTGTTTTTT
d_call: -; j_call: TRBJ2-2; clone_size: -; v_call: TRBV30; cdr3_aa: CAWSVARPGELFF; cdr3_nt: TGTGCCTGGAGTGTAGCCCGGCCCGGGGAGCTGTTTTTT
d_call: TRBD2; j_call: TRBJ2-5; clone_size: -; v_call: TRBV11-2; cdr3_aa: CASSSRLAGVQETQYF; cdr3_nt: TGTGCCAGCAGCTCTCGACTAGCGGGAGTACAAGAGACCCAGTACTTC
d_call: -; j_call: TRBJ1-5; clone_size: -; v_call: TRBV13; cdr3_aa: CASSLGHSNQPQHF; cdr3_nt: TGTGCCAGCAGCTTAGGCCACAGCAATCAGCCCCAGCATTTT
d_call: TRBD1; j_call: TRBJ2-7; clone_size: -; v_call: TRBV28; cdr3_aa: CASSSLGTVNYEQYF; cdr3_nt: TGTGCCAGCAGTTCCCTCGGGACAGTCAACTACGAGCAGTACTTC
d_call: -; j_call: TRBJ2-3; clone_size: -; v_call: TRBV7-3; cdr3_aa: CASSLTGTETDTQYF; cdr3_nt: TGTGCCAGCAGCTTAACCGGGACGGAGACAGATACGCAGTATTTT
d_call: -; j_call: TRBJ1-1; clone_size: -; v_call: TRBV27; cdr3_aa: CASSLRMGGGRVTEAFF; cdr3_nt: TGTGCCAGCAGTTTGAGGATGGGAGGGGGTAGGGTCACTGAAGCTTTCTTT
d_call: -; j_call: TRBJ1-2; clone_size: -; v_call: TRBV6-6; cdr3_aa: CASSGTHGYTF; cdr3_nt: TGTGCCAGCAGTGGGACGCATGGCTACACCTTC
d_call: TRBD1; j_call: TRBJ1-4; clone_size: -; v_call: TRBV9; cdr3_aa: CASSVGPTGGANEKLFF; cdr3_nt: TGTGCCAGCAGCGTAGGGCCGACAGGGGGAGCTAATGAAAAACTGTTTTTT
d_call: -; j_call: TRBJ2-3; clone_size: -; v_call: TRBV5-4; cdr3_aa: CASSKPQGTDTQYF; cdr3_nt: TGTGCCAGCAGCAAACCGCAGGGAACAGATACGCAGTATTTT
d_call: TRBD1; j_call: TRBJ1-2; clone_size: -; v_call: TRBV5-1; cdr3_aa: CASSLQGGANYGYTF; cdr3_nt: TGCGCCAGCAGCTTGCAGGGGGGAGCTAACTATGGCTACACCTTC
d_call: TRBD2; j_call: TRBJ2-3; clone_size: -; v_call: TRBV5-1; cdr3_aa: CASSLATSGVDTQYF; cdr3_nt: TGCGCCAGCAGCTTGGCCACTAGCGGGGTAGATACGCAGTATTTT
d_call: -; j_call: TRBJ1-1; clone_size: -; v_call: TRBV4-2; cdr3_aa: CASSQHQGGGDAEAFF; cdr3_nt: TGTGCCAGCAGCCAGCACCAAGGCGGAGGGGACGCTGAAGCTTTCTTT
d_call: -; j_call: TRBJ1-6; clone_size: -; v_call: TRBV18; cdr3_aa: CASSPSQGQNNSPLHF; cdr3_nt: TGTGCCAGCTCACCTTCCCAGGGTCAGAATAATTCACCCCTCCACTTT
d_call: -; j_call: TRBJ1-1; clone_size: few; v_call: TRBV7-9; cdr3_aa: CASSLEVGSTEAFF; cdr3_nt: TGTGCCAGCAGCTTAGAAGTGGGGAGCACTGAAGCTTTCTTT
d_call: TRBD2; j_call: TRBJ2-1; clone_size: -; v_call: TRBV5-4; cdr3_aa: CASSSFGTSGGVDEQFF; cdr3_nt: TGTGCCAGCAGCTCTTTCGGGACTAGCGGGGGGGTCGATGAGCAGTTCTTC
d_call: -; j_call: TRBJ2-1; clone_size: many; v_call: TRBV6-5; cdr3_aa: CASTSPQRNEQFF; cdr3_nt: TGTGCCAGCACCTCTCCTCAGCGAAATGAGCAGTTCTTC
d_call: -; j_call: TRBJ1-5; clone_size: few; v_call: TRBV6-6; cdr3_aa: CASSQDNPDLNQPQHF; cdr3_nt: TGTGCCAGCAGCCAAGACAACCCGGACCTAAATCAGCCCCAGCATTTT
d_call: -; j_call: TRBJ2-3; clone_size: few; v_call: TRBV18; cdr3_aa: CASSPSADTQYF; cdr3_nt: TGTGCCAGCTCCCCTTCAGCAGATACGCAGTATTTT
d_call: -; j_call: TRBJ2-3; clone_size: -; v_call: TRBV30; cdr3_aa: CASGWGRTDTQYF; cdr3_nt: TGTGCCTCCGGATGGGGCAGGACAGATACGCAGTATTTT
d_call: -; j_call: TRBJ1-1; clone_size: -; v_call: TRBV19; cdr3_aa: CASRRNGELGEVNTEAFF; cdr3_nt: TGTGCCAGTAGAAGAAACGGGGAGCTTGGGGAGGTGAACACTGAAGCTTTCTTT
d_call: -; j_call: TRBJ2-5; clone_size: -; v_call: TRBV5-4; cdr3_aa: CASSLWNRETQYF; cdr3_nt: TGTGCCAGCAGCTTGTGGAATAGGGAGACCCAGTACTTC
d_call: -; j_call: TRBJ1-1; clone_size: -; v_call: TRBV9; cdr3_aa: CASSVTVMNTEAFF; cdr3_nt: TGTGCCAGCAGCGTAACTGTTATGAACACTGAAGCTTTCTTT
d_call: -; j_call: TRBJ1-4; clone_size: once; v_call: TRBV5-1; cdr3_aa: CASSPPHEKLFF; cdr3_nt: TGCGCCAGCAGCCCCCCACATGAAAAACTGTTTTTT
d_call: -; j_call: TRBJ2-5; clone_size: -; v_call: TRBV10-1; cdr3_aa: CASSERGLETQYF; cdr3_nt: TGCGCCAGCAGTGAGCGGGGTTTGGAGACCCAGTACTTC
d_call: -; j_call: TRBJ1-1; clone_size: few; v_call: TRBV28; cdr3_aa: CASSFLFPHGGDTEAFF; cdr3_nt: TGTGCCAGCAGTTTCCTCTTCCCCCATGGTGGGGACACTGAAGCTTTCTTT
d_call: -; j_call: TRBJ2-7; clone_size: -; v_call: TRBV6-1; cdr3_aa: CASSEGGSIYEQYF; cdr3_nt: TGTGCCAGCAGTGAAGGGGGCTCCATCTACGAGCAGTACTTC
d_call: -; j_call: TRBJ1-4; clone_size: -; v_call: TRBV30; cdr3_aa: CAWSGSLGEKLFF; cdr3_nt: TGTGCCTGGAGTGGAAGTCTGGGGGAAAAACTGTTTTTT
d_call: -; j_call: TRBJ2-7; clone_size: -; v_call: TRBV9; cdr3_aa: CASSVGGAFYEQYF; cdr3_nt: TGTGCCAGCAGCGTAGGGGGGGCCTTCTACGAGCAGTACTTC